This TCR beta chain was sequenced in a study of blood T cell repertoires in COVID-19. The wider study: Specimens from acute and convalescent COVID-19 originated in the United States, Italy and Spain.

Looked up from germline, CDR1 is LGHNA and CDR2 is YSLEER. This CDR3 spans 20 amino acids. J gave up 0 bases and V 4 bases, and 16 bases lay outside the gene matches. Sequencing used immunoSEQ multiplex PCR; TCRdb keeps in-frame clones, though not all of them. The repertoire consists of 180,000 or so clones, with over 75% occurring once and the leading ten covering around 2.3%. This sequence originates from a man aged 35-49 years with active or convalescent COVID-19. Source material: peripheral blood. V is TRBV4-3 and J is TRBJ1-4; 8 bases line up with TRBD1. Written as DNA, the CDR3 is TGCGCCAGCAGCCGATGGCCGGGGCAGGGGGCCATTGCAACTAATGAAAAACTGTTTTTT. Its protein product is CASSRWPGQGAIATNEKLFF.